The T cell receptor beta chain under discussion was sequenced for a study of control samples from healthy donors and cancer patients. This CDR3 comprises 14 residues. V was trimmed by 4 bases and J by 7 bases, leaving 14 bases between them. The germline gives CDR1 SGHTS, CDR2 YDEGEE. Only in-frame clones appear in the TCRdb table, and some are missing; sequencing was by immunoSEQ multiplex PCR. The sample lists some 210,000 clones; 91% were seen once. This clone was recorded once. Sequences were obtained from blood. The TCR comes from a man younger than 40 in good health. The chain is built from TRBV5-8 and TRBJ1-4, with D unresolved. CDR3 in DNA: TGTGCCAGCAGCCCACCGGGGTATGGTGAAAAACTGTTTTTT. Residues: CASSPPGYGEKLFF.